The 19 T cell receptor beta chains in this list originate from one sample, sequenced in a study of control samples from healthy donors and cancer patients. Only in-frame clones appear in the TCRdb table, and some are missing; sequencing was by immunoSEQ multiplex PCR. The table lists 170,000 or so clones, roughly 93% of them singletons. The material sequenced was blood. The receptors come from a young man in good health.

The chain is built from TRBV30 and TRBJ1-2; tentative D call: TRBD1 (5 bases). Looked up from germline, CDR1 is GTSNPN and CDR2 is SVGIG (reference sequence). There are 13 residues in the CDR3. The V end was cut by 2 bases, the J end by 6 bases, with 13 bases between. CDR3 nucleotide sequence: TGTGCCTGGAGTTTAAGGGGAGGGGATGGCTACACCTTC. Residues: CAWSLRGGDGYTF.

This clone is a singleton in its sample. The V and J genes are TRBV6-5 and TRBJ1-1, with D hard to call. The CDR3 runs to 11 residues. Trimming left V 3 bases short and J 10 bases short, with 9 bases between. The germline V gene has CDR1 MNHEY and CDR2 SVGAGI. The CDR3 DNA follows: TGTGCCAGCAGTTATGCGGGGTTAGCTTTCTTT. This translates into CASSYAGLAFF.

CDR3 bases: TGTGCCAGCAGTTTTAAGACACCTAACTATGGCTACACCTTC. It yields the protein CASSFKTPNYGYTF. The chain recombines TRBV2 with TRBJ1-2; D call uncertain. V gave up 5 bases and J gave up 0 bases, with 10 bases separating them. The CDR3 has 14 amino acids. Germline V gene data show CDR1 as SNHLY and CDR2 as FYNNEI.

This chain links TRBV12-3 or TRBV12-4 with TRBJ2-2, with unresolved D. V was cut by 3 bases and J by 6 bases, with 8 bases left in between. The CDR3 loop spans 13 amino acids. CDR3 in amino acids: CASSFVGPGELFF. The CDR3 bases are TGTGCCAGCAGTTTCGTGGGTCCCGGGGAGCTGTTTTTT.

This chain joins TRBV19 and TRBJ1-1; D may be TRBD1 (5 bases). This CDR3 is built from 14 residues. Germline CDR1 is LNHDA and CDR2 is SQIVND (reference sequence). V lost 5 bases and J lost 2, with 12 bases in between. The CDR3 DNA reads TGTGCCAGTAGTCCGGGACTGAGTAACACTGAAGCTTTCTTT. This codes for CASSPGLSNTEAFF.

The rearrangement uses TRBV5-1 and TRBJ1-1; perhaps TRBD1 as D (5 bases). CDR3 length: 15 residues. Looked up from germline, CDR1 is SGHRS and CDR2 is YFSETQ. V was cut by 4 bases and J by 4 bases, with 17 bases left in between. CDR3 DNA: TGCGCCAGCAGCCTGACAGTTATAAGCGGCACTGAAGCTTTCTTT. Translated, it gives CASSLTVISGTEAFF.

This rearrangement joins TRBV2 to TRBJ1-5; 7 nucleotides align to TRBD1. Trimming cost V 6 bases and J 4 bases; bases outside gene matches: 3. Germline CDR1 SNHLY, CDR2 FYNNEI. The CDR3 totals 13 residues. CDR3 region: CASRGTVNQPQHF. The CDR3 DNA follows: TGTGCCAGCAGGGGGACAGTAAATCAGCCCCAGCATTTT.

The V and J genes are TRBV28 and TRBJ1-6; 7 nucleotides match TRBD1. Germline lookup yields CDR1 MDHEN and CDR2 SYDVKM. The ends lost 4 bases at V and 0 bases at J; junction bases unmatched: 9. The CDR3 contains 18 residues. In DNA, the CDR3 is TGTGCCAGCAGTTCACCGGGACAGTCAAGCTCCTATAATTCACCCCTCCACTTT. Translation gives CASSSPGQSSSYNSPLHF.

This chain uses TRBV18 with TRBJ1-3; 9 positions agree with TRBD1. Per germline, CDR1 KGHSH and CDR2 LQKENI. The CDR3 extends over 15 amino acids. V lost 6 bases, J lost 1 base, and 4 bases stayed unmatched. CDR3 in amino acids: CASSSGTGSGNTIYF. As DNA, the CDR3 is TGTGCCAGCTCTTCCGGGACAGGGTCTGGAAACACCATATATTTT.

The rearrangement joins TRBV19 to TRBJ2-7, with TRBD1 identical over 7 bases. J lost 2 bases, V lost 4 bases, and 5 bases had no gene match. The CDR3 has 14 amino acids. The V gene's germline CDR1 is LNHDA and CDR2 SQIVND (reference sequence). CDR3 coding DNA: TGTGCCAGTAGTAAGTCCACAGGGGCCTACGAGCAGTACTTC. It is translated as CASSKSTGAYEQYF.

This sequence joins TRBV7-3 and TRBJ1-3; perhaps TRBD1 as D (5 bases). Trimming removed 1 base from V and 4 bases from J, with 23 bases in between. The germline CDR1 and CDR2 sequences are SGHTA and FQGTGA. This CDR3 is built from 19 residues. CDR3 sequence (DNA): TGTGCCAGCAGCTTAATAAGGCAGGGTCCCCGAACGGAAGGAAACACCATATATTTT. Translated, it gives CASSLIRQGPRTEGNTIYF.

CDR3 bases: TGTGCTCTTTCTCGGGGGGGTAATGAGCAGTTCTTC. It is translated as CALSRGGNEQFF. This chain uses TRBV2 with TRBJ2-1; TRBD2 aligns across 8 bases. CDR1 is SNHLY and CDR2 is FYNNEI in the germline V gene. The CDR3 covers 12 residues.

The chain is built from TRBV5-5 and TRBJ2-7; a weak D match, TRBD1 (7 bases). Germline V gene lookup returns CDR1 SGHKS and CDR2 YYEKEE (reference sequence). The V gene lost 7 bases and the J gene lost 6 bases, with 17 bases spanning the gap. The CDR3 has 13 amino acids. This CDR3 is CASGLQGLVEQYF. The DNA for the CDR3 is TGTGCCAGCGGACTACAGGGGTTGGTCGAGCAGTACTTC.

V gene TRBV6-5 combines with J gene TRBJ1-5; D remains ambiguous. The germline V gene has CDR1 MNHEY and CDR2 SVGAGI. Deletions cut 5 bases from V and 0 bases from J, with 8 bases between. The CDR3 loop spans 14 amino acids. The CDR3 DNA follows: TGTGCCAGCAGTAAGGAGTATAGCAATCAGCCCCAGCATTTT. Protein product: CASSKEYSNQPQHF.

This clone was seen just once. The chain employs TRBV2 and TRBJ2-1; TRBD1 or TRBD2 may be the D gene (6 bases each). V lost 11 bases to trimming and J lost 4 bases, with 12 bases between them. The CDR3 consists of 12 residues. Germline CDR1 SNHLY, CDR2 FYNNEI. CDR3 residues: CAGGGIYNEQFF. The CDR3, as DNA: TGTGCCGGAGGGGGGATTTACAATGAGCAGTTCTTC.

The chain couples TRBV3-1 (or the pseudogene TRBV3-2) to TRBJ2-2; D possibly uses TRBD1 or TRBD2 (5 bases each). The V end lost 4 bases, the J end lost 4 bases, and 16 bases lay between the germline ends. CDR3 length equals 16 residues. Germline loops: CDR1 LGHDT, CDR2 YNNKEL (reference sequence). CDR3 loop: CASSLGDPSGTGELFF. CDR3 bases: TGTGCCAGCAGCCTCGGGGACCCGAGCGGCACCGGGGAGCTGTTTTTT.

The chain uses TRBV19 and TRBJ1-1; TRBD1 matches 8 bases. V lost 6 bases and J lost 4; bases outside the gene matches: 7. In germline, CDR1 is LNHDA, CDR2 SQIVND (reference sequence). The CDR3 is made up of 14 amino acids. The CDR3 region has the DNA TGTGCCAGTAGCACAGGGGGAGATTTCACTGAAGCTTTCTTT. Translation gives CASSTGGDFTEAFF.

The rearrangement uses TRBV6-5 and TRBJ2-4; no clear D. The CDR3 sequence is 14 residues long. Germline CDR1 reads MNHEY; CDR2 reads SVGAGI. Trimming left V 2 bases short and J 3 bases short, with 8 bases between. The CDR3 loop reads CASSYGSGKNIQYF. The CDR3 DNA follows: TGTGCCAGCAGTTACGGTTCGGGCAAAAACATTCAGTACTTC.

The chain links TRBV9 to TRBJ1-3; TRBD1 might be the D (5 bases). Germline V gives CDR1 SGDLS, CDR2 YYNGEE. The ends were cut back, 0 bases at V and 0 bases at J, with 13 bases in the middle. This CDR3 region has 17 residues. The CDR3 reads CASSVASGANSGNTIYF. The CDR3, as DNA: TGTGCCAGCAGCGTAGCTAGCGGGGCTAACTCTGGAAACACCATATATTTT.